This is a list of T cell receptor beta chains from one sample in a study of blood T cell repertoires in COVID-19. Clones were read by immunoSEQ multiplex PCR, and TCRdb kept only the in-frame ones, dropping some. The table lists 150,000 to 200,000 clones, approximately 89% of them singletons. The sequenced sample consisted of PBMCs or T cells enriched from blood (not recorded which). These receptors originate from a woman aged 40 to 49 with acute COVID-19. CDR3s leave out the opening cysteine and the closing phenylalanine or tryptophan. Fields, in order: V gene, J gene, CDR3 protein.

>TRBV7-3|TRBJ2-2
ASSPAGGRAANTGELF
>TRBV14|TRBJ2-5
ASSQVAGSRETQY
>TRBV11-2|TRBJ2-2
ASTSSAGVTGELF
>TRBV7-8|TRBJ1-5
ASTSTGIGQPQH
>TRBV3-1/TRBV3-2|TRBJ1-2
ASSPQTGNYGYT
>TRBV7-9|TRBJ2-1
ASSLTGRFGGEQF
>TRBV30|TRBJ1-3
AWSVGVAFSGNTIY
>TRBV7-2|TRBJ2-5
ASSSDRGGETQY
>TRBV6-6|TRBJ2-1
ASSLGGASYNEQF
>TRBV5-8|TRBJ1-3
ASSWGPSSSGNTIY
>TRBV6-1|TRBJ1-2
ASSEAHSLIYGYT
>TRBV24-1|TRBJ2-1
ATSDPGQGGDEQF
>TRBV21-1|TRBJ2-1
ASNPGGVGNEQF
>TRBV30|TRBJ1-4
AWSDRILRNEKLF
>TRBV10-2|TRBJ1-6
ASSEAGINSPLH
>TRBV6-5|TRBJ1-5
ASGTSGSNQPQH
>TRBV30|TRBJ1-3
AWMTGNTIY
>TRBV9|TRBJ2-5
ASSAGTSGGLQETQY
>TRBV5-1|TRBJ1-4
ASRAGTGNEKLF
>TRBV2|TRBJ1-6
ASSGPGTLSNSPLH
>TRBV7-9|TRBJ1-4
ASTGSPNEKLF
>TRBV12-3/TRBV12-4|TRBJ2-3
ASSLQGDTQY
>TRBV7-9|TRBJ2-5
ASSSITGRGAETQY
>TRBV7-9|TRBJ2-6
ASSQSGANVLT
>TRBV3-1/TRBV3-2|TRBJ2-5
ASSQVSRTGAFVTQY
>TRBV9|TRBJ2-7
ASSVGQGDYEQY
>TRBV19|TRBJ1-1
ATLTMNTEAF
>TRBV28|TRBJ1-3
ASSLYRVDGNTIY
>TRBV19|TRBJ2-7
ASREQGSYEQY
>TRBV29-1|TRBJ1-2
SVQTGDFHGYT
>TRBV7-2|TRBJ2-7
ASSWGTSGSVRAYEQY
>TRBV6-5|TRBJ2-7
ASSLTTQQGNEQY
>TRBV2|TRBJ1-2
ASRETLDRGSSGGYT
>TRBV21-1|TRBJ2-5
ASSCKFRIGWREQETQY
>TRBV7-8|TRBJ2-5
ASSSIRGRPDQETQY
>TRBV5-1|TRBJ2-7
ASSLAPSGVGEQY
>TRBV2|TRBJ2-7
ASSEDRGSSYEQY
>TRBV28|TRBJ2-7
ASRPSGGPYEQY
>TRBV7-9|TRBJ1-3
ASSLTASGNTIY
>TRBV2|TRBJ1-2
ASSFGTGNYGYT
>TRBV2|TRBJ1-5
ASSEALIGRGRQPQH
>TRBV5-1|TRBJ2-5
ASSLRLAGQETQY
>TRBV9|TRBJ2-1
ASSVDPGGNNEQF
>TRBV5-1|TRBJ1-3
ASRQGAGSGNTIY
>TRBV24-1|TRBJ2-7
ATSDLGTSGSYEQY
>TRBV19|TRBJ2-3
ATSDLGGGGTDTQY
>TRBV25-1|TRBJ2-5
ASSEPGRETQY
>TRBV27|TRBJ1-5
ASSFIGQGPQPQH
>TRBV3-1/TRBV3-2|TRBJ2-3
ASSQEVAGGAGDTQY
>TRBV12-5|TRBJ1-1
ASGLDSSITEAF
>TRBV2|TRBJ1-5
ASSQQGANQPQH
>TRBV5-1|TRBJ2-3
ASSLAVTSRDTQY
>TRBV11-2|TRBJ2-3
ASSLRSGGAPLHTQY
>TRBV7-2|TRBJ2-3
ASSSRRTGGTDTQY
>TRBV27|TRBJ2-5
ASSLSIPDPREAQH